This entry concerns a single TCR beta chain. Subsets obtained from CD4+ cells comprised CD45RA+ naive and CD45RA-negative memory cells. Clones were read by immunoSEQ multiplex PCR, and TCRdb kept only the in-frame ones, dropping some. Of 1,500,000 or so clones listed, just under 99% were seen once; the top ten hold about 0.4%. This record belongs to a study of shared clonotypes between healthy human individuals. Germline V gives CDR1 SEHNR, CDR2 FQNEAQ (reference sequence). The V end was cut by 5 bases, the J end by 4 bases, with 14 bases between. The CDR3 contains 15 residues. Sequencing was carried out using naive CD4+ T cells sorted from blood. As for subset: CD45RA+ positively selected. V and J are TRBV7-9 and TRBJ2-2; D gene ambiguous. The sequence derives from a man younger than 45 in good health. In DNA, the CDR3 is TGTGCCAGCAGCCCATCTCGGGCGCTCACCGGGGAGCTGTTTTTT. It encodes CASSPSRALTGELFF. Combining the CDR3 with reference TRBV7-9 and TRBJ2-2 gives the whole variable domain DTGVSQNPRHKITKRGQNVTFRCDPISEHNRLYWYRQTLGQGPEFLTYFQNEAQLEKSRLLSDRFSAERPKGSFSTLEIQRTEQGDSAMYLCASSPSRALTGELFFGEGSRLTVL.